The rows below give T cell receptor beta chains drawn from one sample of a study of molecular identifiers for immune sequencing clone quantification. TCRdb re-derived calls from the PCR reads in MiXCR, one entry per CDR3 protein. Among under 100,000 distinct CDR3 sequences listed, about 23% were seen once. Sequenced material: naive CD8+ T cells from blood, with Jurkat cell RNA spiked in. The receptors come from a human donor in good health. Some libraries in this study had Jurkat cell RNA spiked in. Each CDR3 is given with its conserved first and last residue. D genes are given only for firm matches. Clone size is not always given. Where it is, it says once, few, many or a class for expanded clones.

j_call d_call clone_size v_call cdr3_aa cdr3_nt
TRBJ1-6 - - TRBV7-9 CASSLGTYSPLHF TGTGCCAGCAGCTTGGGCACTTATTCACCCCTCCACTTT
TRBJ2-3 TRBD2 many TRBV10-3 CAISTSGVTDTQYF TGTGCCATCTCGACTAGCGGGGTCACAGATACGCAGTATTTT
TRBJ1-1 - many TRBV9 CASSSDRANTEAFF TGTGCCAGCAGCTCCGACAGAGCGAACACTGAAGCTTTCTTT
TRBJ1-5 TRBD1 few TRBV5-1 CASSKTGGFNQPQHF TGCGCCAGCAGCAAGACAGGGGGCTTCAATCAGCCCCAGCATTTT
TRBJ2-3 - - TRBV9 CAGSPGTDTQYF TGTGCCGGCAGCCCCGGCACAGATACGCAGTATTTT
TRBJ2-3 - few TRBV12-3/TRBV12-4 CASRSDSGTDTQYF TGTGCCAGCAGATCCGACAGTGGGACAGATACGCAGTATTTT
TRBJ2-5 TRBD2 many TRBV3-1 CASSQEFKTSGVVETQYF TGTGCCAGCAGCCAAGAGTTCAAGACTAGCGGCGTCGTGGAGACCCAGTACTTC
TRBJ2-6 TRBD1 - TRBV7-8 CASTPGLQGASGANVLTF TGTGCCAGCACCCCCGGCTTACAGGGGGCGTCTGGGGCCAACGTCCTGACTTTC
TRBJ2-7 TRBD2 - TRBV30 CAWSPSGGYEQYF TGTGCCTGGAGTCCCAGCGGGGGTTACGAGCAGTACTTC
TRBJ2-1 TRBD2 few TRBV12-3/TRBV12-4 CASSPGGVRNEDEQFF TGTGCCAGCAGTCCCGGGGGGGTGAGGAATGAGGATGAGCAGTTCTTC
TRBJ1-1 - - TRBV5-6 CASSLDLAGNIEAFF TGTGCCAGCAGCTTAGATTTGGCAGGGAACATTGAAGCTTTCTTT
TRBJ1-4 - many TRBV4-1 CASSQGVVKLFF TGCGCCAGCAGCCAAGGTGTGGTAAAACTGTTTTTT
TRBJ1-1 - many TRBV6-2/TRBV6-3 CASKVNTEAFF TGTGCCAGCAAAGTGAACACTGAAGCTTTCTTT
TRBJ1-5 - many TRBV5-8 CASSLSQPQHF TGTGCCAGCAGCTTGTCTCAGCCCCAGCATTTT
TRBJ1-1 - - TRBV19 CASSIGGDTEAFF TGTGCCAGTAGTATCGGCGGGGACACTGAAGCTTTCTTT
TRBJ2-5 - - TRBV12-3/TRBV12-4 CASSPAGGRETQYF TGTGCCAGCAGTCCCGCTGGGGGGCGAGAGACCCAGTACTTC
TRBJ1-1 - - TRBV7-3 CASSFPGDGGRDTEAFF TGTGCCAGCAGCTTTCCCGGGGACGGGGGGCGAGACACTGAAGCTTTCTTT
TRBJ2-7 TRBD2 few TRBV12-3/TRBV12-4 CASRPGTSVAYEQYF TGTGCCAGCAGACCCGGGACTAGCGTGGCCTACGAGCAGTACTTC
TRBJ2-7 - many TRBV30 CAWSVADEQYF TGTGCCTGGAGTGTAGCTGACGAGCAGTACTTC
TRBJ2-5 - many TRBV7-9 CASTLGASEQTQYF TGTGCCAGCACCCTAGGGGCGAGCGAACAGACCCAGTACTTC
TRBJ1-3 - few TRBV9 CASSAGGVGYIYF TGTGCCAGCAGCGCGGGGGGAGTCGGCTACATATATTTT
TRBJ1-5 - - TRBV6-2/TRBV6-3 CASSYPGGKGQPQHF TGTGCCAGCAGTTACCCGGGAGGAAAGGGTCAGCCCCAGCATTTT
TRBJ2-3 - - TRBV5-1 CAASRTITDTRYF TGCGCCGCATCACGAACTATCACAGATACGCGGTATTTT
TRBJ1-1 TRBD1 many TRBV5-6 CASSLLTGTANMNTEAFF TGTGCCAGCAGCTTGCTTACCGGGACAGCTAACATGAACACTGAAGCTTTCTTT
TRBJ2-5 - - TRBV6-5 CASSYPSGPQGTQYF TGTGCCAGCAGTTACCCGAGCGGGCCACAAGGGACCCAGTACTTC
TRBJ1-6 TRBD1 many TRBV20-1 CSATKGQHNSPLHF TGCAGTGCTACTAAGGGACAGCATAATTCACCCCTCCACTTT
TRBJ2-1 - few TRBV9 CASSVRAGYSYNEQFF TGTGCCAGCAGCGTGAGGGCAGGGTACTCCTACAATGAGCAGTTCTTC
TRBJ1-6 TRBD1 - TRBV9 CASSPVAGGGSPLHF TGTGCCAGCAGCCCCGTGGCAGGGGGCGGATCACCCCTCCACTTT
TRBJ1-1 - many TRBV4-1 CASSQLTPGSEAFF TGCGCCAGCAGCCAACTTACACCAGGGAGTGAAGCTTTCTTT
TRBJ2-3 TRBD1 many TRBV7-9 CASSPGQGVDTQYF TGTGCCAGCAGCCCTGGACAGGGTGTAGATACGCAGTATTTT
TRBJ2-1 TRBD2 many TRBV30 CAWSELAGGEQFF TGTGCCTGGAGTGAACTAGCGGGGGGTGAGCAGTTCTTC
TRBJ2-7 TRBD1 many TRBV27 CASSFGTGYEQYF TGTGCCAGCAGCTTTGGGACAGGCTACGAGCAGTACTTC
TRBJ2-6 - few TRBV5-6 CASSRGRLWANVLTF TGTGCCAGCAGCCGGGGACGGCTCTGGGCCAACGTCCTGACTTTC
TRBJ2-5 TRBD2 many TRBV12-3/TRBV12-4 CASSPLAEDQETQYF TGTGCCAGCAGCCCACTAGCGGAGGACCAAGAGACCCAGTACTTC
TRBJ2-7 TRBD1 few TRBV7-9 CASSPTGSLEQYF TGTGCCAGCAGCCCGACAGGGTCCCTCGAGCAGTACTTC
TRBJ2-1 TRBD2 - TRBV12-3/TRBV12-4 CASSPAASGGFEQFF TGTGCCAGCAGCCCAGCGGCTAGCGGGGGGTTTGAGCAGTTCTTC
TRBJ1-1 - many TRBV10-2 CASSYLQGLNTEAFF TGCGCCAGCAGTTATTTACAGGGCTTGAACACTGAAGCTTTCTTT
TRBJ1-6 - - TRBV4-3 CASSPGSVGSPLHF TGCGCCAGCAGCCCCGGTTCGGTGGGCTCACCCCTCCACTTT
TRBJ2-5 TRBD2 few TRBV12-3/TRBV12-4 CASSPRAGDRETQYF TGTGCCAGCAGCCCCAGGGCGGGAGATCGGGAGACCCAGTACTTC
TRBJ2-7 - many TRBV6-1 CASSEIPDTAKEGEQYF TGTGCCAGCAGTGAAATCCCTGACACCGCGAAGGAAGGCGAGCAGTACTTC
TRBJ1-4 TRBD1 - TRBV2 CASSAGGYRGNGEKLFF TGTGCCAGCAGTGCGGGGGGGTACAGGGGTAATGGCGAAAAACTGTTTTTT
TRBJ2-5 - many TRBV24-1 CATSALFSGEETQYF TGTGCCACCAGTGCCCTTTTTTCAGGGGAAGAGACCCAGTACTTC
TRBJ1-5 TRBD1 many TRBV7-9 CASSLETGDGNQPQHF TGTGCCAGCAGCTTAGAGACAGGGGACGGCAATCAGCCCCAGCATTTT
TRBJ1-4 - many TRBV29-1 CSVEREKLFF TGCAGCGTTGAACGCGAAAAACTGTTTTTT
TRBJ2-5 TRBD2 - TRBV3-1 CASSQAIAGATQETQYF TGTGCCAGCAGCCAAGCGATAGCGGGGGCCACTCAAGAGACCCAGTACTTC
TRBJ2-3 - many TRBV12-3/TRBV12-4 CASSLIGRLSTDTQYF TGTGCCAGCAGTTTAATAGGCAGGTTAAGCACAGATACGCAGTATTTT
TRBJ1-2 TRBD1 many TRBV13 CASSVDREGYGYTF TGTGCCAGCAGCGTCGACAGGGAAGGCTATGGCTACACCTTC
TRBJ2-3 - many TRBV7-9 CASSLVEGPDTQYF TGTGCCAGCAGCTTAGTAGAGGGCCCAGATACGCAGTATTTT
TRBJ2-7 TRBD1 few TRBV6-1 CASRDRGVYEQYF TGTGCCAGCCGGGACAGGGGAGTATACGAGCAGTACTTC
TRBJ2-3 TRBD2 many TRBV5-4 CASSLPRGAGGTDTQYF TGTGCCAGCAGCCTGCCCCGGGGAGCGGGGGGTACAGATACGCAGTATTTT
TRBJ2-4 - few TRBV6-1 CASSELGAKNIQYF TGTGCCAGCAGTGAGCTAGGGGCCAAAAACATTCAGTACTTC
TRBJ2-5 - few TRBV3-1 CASSTVTDQETQYF TGTGCCAGCAGCACGGTGACAGACCAAGAGACCCAGTACTTC
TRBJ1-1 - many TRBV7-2 CASSLAVEAFF TGTGCCAGCAGCTTAGCAGTGGAAGCTTTCTTT